The 23 T cell receptor beta chains reported below all come from one sample, sequenced in a study of control samples from healthy donors and cancer patients. Method: immunoSEQ multiplex PCR; TCRdb's copy keeps in-frame clones and lacks some. The sample comprises 120,000 to 150,000 clones, under 95% of which are singletons, and 10% to 15% rests with the top ten. Sequenced material: blood. Receptors were obtained from a man aged 40-49 years in good health.

The rearrangement uses TRBV27 and TRBJ2-1, with 9 bases that match TRBD1. Germline trimming cut 0 bases from V and 10 bases from J; bases unmatched to any gene: 7. Germline-derived CDR1 and CDR2 are MNHEY and SMNVEV (reference sequence). The CDR3 covers 15 residues. CDR3 in amino acids: CASSLSGTGHFEQFF. CDR3 bases: TGTGCCAGCAGTTTATCGGGGACAGGGCATTTCGAGCAGTTCTTC.

The chain carries TRBV11-2 and TRBJ2-7, with 7 bases identical to TRBD1. Trimming removed 4 bases from V and 4 bases from J; junction bases left unmatched: 4. This CDR3 contains 13 residues. Germline V gene data show CDR1 as SGHAT and CDR2 as FQNNGV. The CDR3 sequence is CASSSGTVYEQYF. The DNA of the CDR3 is TGTGCCAGCAGCTCGGGGACAGTTTACGAGCAGTACTTC.

This chain uses TRBV5-6 with TRBJ2-7, with a tentative D call TRBD2 (6 bases). The CDR3 length is 12 residues. The ends were cut back, 3 bases at V and 5 bases at J, with 9 bases in the middle. The V gene's germline CDR1 is SGHDT and CDR2 YYEEEE. CDR3 in amino acids: CASSSWGDEQYF. The CDR3 bases are TGTGCCAGCAGCTCCTGGGGGGACGAGCAGTACTTC.

The chain combines TRBV5-5 with TRBJ2-7, with TRBD1 matching over 9 bases. V shed 3 bases, J shed 10 bases, and the junction held 14 bases outside the gene matches. CDR1 is SGHKS and CDR2 is YYEKEE in the germline V gene (reference sequence). The CDR3 length is 15 residues. CDR3 amino acids: CASSSMMDRGVEQYF. The CDR3 coding sequence is TGTGCCAGCAGCTCAATGATGGACAGGGGCGTGGAACAGTACTTC.

V is TRBV28 and J is TRBJ2-1; TRBD1 might be the D (5 bases). V shed 5 bases and J shed 7 bases, with 21 bases lying between them. Per germline, CDR1 MDHEN and CDR2 SYDVKM. The CDR3 is made up of 16 amino acids. DNA for the CDR3: TGTGCCAGCAGTCCCCTGGATAGGGGCCCTTTGAATGAGCAGTTCTTC. Encoded protein: CASSPLDRGPLNEQFF.

Regarding this clone: Within the sample, other DNA sequences also encode this same CDR3. Written as DNA, the CDR3 is TGTGCCAGCAGCCCACTCGGGGGGACAGGGCGTGGGGGCACAGATACGCAGTATTTT. It translates to CASSPLGGTGRGGTDTQYF. V and J are TRBV7-9 and TRBJ2-3; 9 nucleotides agree with TRBD1. Germline CDR1 and CDR2: SEHNR and FQNEAQ (reference sequence). The CDR3 has 19 amino acids. V shed 5 bases, J shed 1 base, and the junction held 16 bases outside the gene matches.

This chain joins TRBV4-3 and TRBJ1-2; D might be TRBD1 (5 bases). V was shortened by 0 bases and J by 8 bases, with 13 bases between the two germline ends. CDR3 length: 14 amino acids. The V gene's germline CDR1 is LGHNA and CDR2 YSLEER. The CDR3 DNA is TGCGCCAGCAGCCAAGATTCCGGGGGTCGGGGCTACACCTTC. It is translated as CASSQDSGGRGYTF.

The CDR3 coding sequence is TGTGCCAGCAGCTTGATAAATTTGCGGGGGAAATACTACAATGAGCAGTTCTTC. Its protein is CASSLINLRGKYYNEQFF. The V gene is TRBV5-6, the J gene TRBJ2-1, with TRBD2 matching over 7 bases. Trimming took 1 base from V and 3 from J; bases not matched to a gene: 13. There are 18 residues in the CDR3. The germline V gene encodes CDR1 SGHDT and CDR2 YYEEEE.

This chain connects TRBV5-1 to TRBJ1-2, with D possibly being TRBD1 (5 bases). The CDR3 is made up of 14 amino acids. V lost 4 bases to trimming and J lost 4 bases, with 14 bases between them. Per germline, CDR1 SGHRS and CDR2 YFSETQ. The CDR3 sequence: CASSPRSGSYGYTF. Written as DNA, the CDR3 is TGCGCCAGCAGCCCCCGTTCAGGGAGCTATGGCTACACCTTC.

The V and J genes are TRBV27 and TRBJ1-6; D might be TRBD1 (6 bases). Germline values: CDR1 MNHEY, CDR2 SMNVEV (reference sequence). The CDR3 spans 13 residues. The germline V and J ends were trimmed by 7 bases and 7 bases, with 11 bases remaining between them. DNA of the CDR3: TGTGCCAGCAAAGAGGGGGTGAATTCACCCCTCCACTTT. Its translation is CASKEGVNSPLHF.

This clone appeared a single time. The J gene is TRBJ1-1, the V gene TRBV5-1; no firm D call. The CDR3 loop spans 13 amino acids. Germline V gives CDR1 SGHRS, CDR2 YFSETQ. Trimming pared 1 base from V and 7 bases from J, leaving 11 bases between. For the CDR3, the DNA is TGCGCCAGCAGCTTGTCTGTTTCGGGTGAAGCTTTCTTT. Protein: CASSLSVSGEAFF.

Worth noting for this clone: Distinct nucleotide sequences in the sample also encode this CDR3. This rearrangement joins TRBV2 to TRBJ1-5; no reliable D call. Germline loops: CDR1 SNHLY, CDR2 FYNNEI. With 5 bases removed from V and 1 base from J, the gap between germline ends came to 12 bases. The CDR3 is 15 residues long. CDR3 loop: CASSPGRLSNQPQHF. As DNA, the CDR3 is TGTGCCAGCAGTCCCGGGCGCTTGAGCAATCAGCCCCAGCATTTT.

About this clone itself: Mismatch with germline at one junction end may stem from a read error. The chain has TRBV5-3 and TRBJ1-3; D is ambiguous. TRBV5-3 is an open reading frame whose function is uncertain. The CDR3 sequence is 13 residues long. The DNA for the CDR3 is TGTGCCAGAACCTTGGGATCTCGAAACACCATATATTTT. Amino acids: CARTLGSRNTIYF.

The V and J genes are TRBV5-1 and TRBJ1-1; no definite D call. V lost 4 bases to trimming and J lost 1 base, with 8 bases between them. From germline, CDR1 is SGHRS and CDR2 YFSETQ. CDR3 length: 13 amino acids. The CDR3 spells CASSMEPNTEAFF. DNA of the CDR3: TGCGCCAGCAGCATGGAACCGAACACTGAAGCTTTCTTT.

The chain uses TRBV28 and TRBJ1-4; the match to TRBD1 covers 9 bases. CDR3 length: 15 amino acids. V shed 8 bases, J shed 8 bases, and the junction held 12 bases outside the gene matches. Germline CDR1 and CDR2: MDHEN and SYDVKM. CDR3 coding DNA: TGTGCCAGCGCCATGACAGGGGGAAAGGAGGAAAAACTGTTTTTT. Residues: CASAMTGGKEEKLFF.

V is TRBV5-5 and J is TRBJ1-2; D remains unclear. This CDR3 has 15 amino acids. CDR1 and CDR2 from the germline V gene are SGHKS and YYEKEE (reference sequence). Trimming stripped 1 base from V and 0 bases from J, with 10 bases between. CDR3 in amino acids: CASSLYREANYGYTF. DNA of the CDR3: TGTGCCAGCAGCTTGTACCGGGAAGCTAACTATGGCTACACCTTC.

The chain has TRBV7-8 and TRBJ2-5; 9 bases line up with TRBD1. The CDR3 runs 15 residues. The germline V gene has CDR1 SGHVS and CDR2 FQNEAQ. J gave up 4 bases and V 4 bases, and 7 bases lay outside the gene matches. The CDR3 nucleotides read TGTGCCAGCAGCTCTGGACAGGGGCTAGGAGAGACCCAGTACTTC. Residues: CASSSGQGLGETQYF. Looking up the rest from reference TRBV7-8 and TRBJ2-5 gives the full variable domain: GAGVSQSPRYKVAKRGQDVALRCDPISGHVSLFWYQQALGQGPEFLTYFQNEAQLDKSGLPSDRFFAERPEGSVSTLKIQRTQQEDSAVYLCASSSGQGLGETQYFGPGTRLLVL.

The rearrangement uses TRBV13 and TRBJ2-5; D tentatively reads TRBD1 or TRBD2 (5 bases each). V was cut by 1 base and J by 5 bases, with 17 bases left in between. Germline values: CDR1 PRHDT, CDR2 FYEKMQ (reference sequence). CDR3 length equals 16 residues. This chain's CDR3 is CASSLVGTGKNETQYF. The CDR3 DNA reads as TGTGCCAGCAGCTTAGTTGGGACGGGGAAGAACGAGACCCAGTACTTC. The complete variable domain, with remaining parts taken from reference TRBV13 and TRBJ2-5, reads AAGVIQSPRHLIKEKRETATLKCYPIPRHDTVYWYQQGPGQDPQFLISFYEKMQSDKGSIPDRFSAQQFSDYHSELNMSSLELGDSALYFCASSLVGTGKNETQYFGPGTRLLVL.

This clone was seen a single time. This chain joins TRBV3-1 (or the pseudogene TRBV3-2) and TRBJ2-7; D possibly uses TRBD1 or TRBD2 (5 bases each). Trimming stripped 0 bases from V and 5 bases from J, with 23 bases between. Germline V CDR1 and CDR2: LGHDT, YNNKEL (reference sequence). The CDR3 runs to 18 residues. CDR3 loop: CASSQEAWGPRNGHEQYF. In nucleotides, the CDR3 is TGTGCCAGCAGCCAAGAAGCGTGGGGACCCAGAAATGGCCACGAGCAGTACTTC.

J is TRBJ1-6 and V is TRBV7-9; TRBD1 matches 10 bases. Germline CDR1 SEHNR, CDR2 FQNEAQ (reference sequence). The CDR3 has 15 residues. V dropped 5 bases and J dropped 7; count of bases not matched to a gene: 5. CDR3 in DNA: TGTGCCAGCAGCCCCGGGACAGGGGCAAATTCACCCCTCCACTTT. Its translation: CASSPGTGANSPLHF.

The chain is built from TRBV10-3 and TRBJ1-1; D perhaps matches TRBD1 (5 bases). In germline, CDR1 is ENHRY, CDR2 SYGVKD. The V and J ends lost 4 bases and 0 bases respectively, with 9 bases between them. This CDR3 has 14 residues. The CDR3 loop is CAISAGPMNTEAFF. The CDR3 region has the DNA TGTGCCATCAGTGCGGGGCCAATGAACACTGAAGCTTTCTTT.

The CDR3 protein is CASSSGQGGTEAFF. The CDR3 nucleotides read TGCGCCAGCAGCTCCGGACAGGGCGGCACTGAAGCTTTCTTT. This chain connects TRBV5-1 to TRBJ1-1; 8 bases align to TRBD1. The length of the CDR3 is 14 residues. Trimming removed 3 bases from V and 4 bases from J; junction bases left unmatched: 5. Germline assignment: CDR1 SGHRS and CDR2 YFSETQ.

The V gene is TRBV2, the J gene TRBJ1-1, with D unresolved. With 5 bases removed from V and 3 bases from J, the gap between germline ends came to 16 bases. The CDR3 sequence is 15 residues long. Germline values: CDR1 SNHLY, CDR2 FYNNEI. CDR3 residues: CASSFSRDLDTEAFF. CDR3 coding DNA: TGTGCCAGCAGTTTTAGCAGAGACCTAGACACTGAAGCTTTCTTT.